This record covers a single T cell receptor (beta chain). This clonotype was seen repeatedly, ten times or more. Its antigen is not yet known. It has no much larger one-base neighbor in the sample; base qualities were not kept. The sample comes from a study of neurological immune-mediated disorders (dated by TCRdb to the late 2010s). With respect to the entire study: Among the approximately 34 multiple sclerosis patients, relapsing-remitting MS accounted for approximately 30 and secondary progressive MS accounted for 3. Longitudinal samples, technical triplicates and paired sorted CD4+ and CD8+ T-cell subsets, alongside PBMC samples, were included among the roughly 100 TCR-beta libraries. The cohort comprised 65 to 75 subjects: roughly 15 HAM/TSP patients, roughly 34 multiple sclerosis patients and some 20 healthy controls. Using UMI-based sequencing, the study compared peripheral blood TCR-beta repertoires from patients with HTLV-I-associated myelopathy (HAM/TSP), patients with multiple sclerosis, and healthy controls. The paper as a whole reports these results and caveats: TCR clonal expansion was highest in HAM/TSP patients and lowest in MS patients, with MS patients falling below even healthy controls. The MS cluster showed no association with clinical or MRI features, and the authors stated that larger cohorts are needed. No identical CDR3 amino acid sequences were found to be shared among expanded clones across subjects, suggesting that TCR-beta repertoires were private in all groups. Phylogenetic analysis grouped repertoires from 18 of 34 MS patients into a cluster of related CDR3 sequences, suggesting a possible repertoire-level signature.

The germline ends are 17 bases apart after V is trimmed by 5 bases and J by 9 bases. There are 14 amino acids in the CDR3, from cysteine to phenylalanine inclusive. The CDR3 DNA has 42 bases and is translated from base 1. The germline V gene yields MDHEN for CDR1 and SYDVKM for CDR2. Libraries from unsorted PBMCs were made from 2 million PBMCs kept in RNAlater at -80 degrees C until RNA extraction. The multiple sclerosis patients were enrolled in a US clinical protocol that used magnetic resonance imaging to evaluate disease progression. Peripheral blood was subjected to Ficoll-Hypaque density gradient centrifugation to isolate PBMCs, which were then cryopreserved in liquid nitrogen. cDNA was synthesized by template-switch 5'RACE using a primer carrying a 10-nucleotide random unique molecular identifier by which each TCR transcript was tagged. Each sequencing run produced over 180 million TCR-beta sequences covering 15-18 subjects. Total RNA was extracted with the RNeasy kit. The KAPA Real-time Library Amplification kit was used to amplify TCR-beta VDJ regions with primers targeting the TCR constant region and the 5'RACE anchor. A first PCR added sample indexes and Illumina adaptors, after which a second PCR increased the library yield. After Ampure bead purification, the roughly 650 bp TCR product was size-selected on a 2% E-gel SizeSelection system. Before pooling, libraries had their quality checked on a Bioanalyzer, their concentration measured with Qubit, and their quantity determined with the Kapa Library Quantification kit. An Illumina HiSeq 2500 was used to sequence the libraries paired-end at 2 x 150 bp. To increase sequence diversity, roughly 24-32% phiX was spiked into each library pool. The study's processing was this. The quality-filtered reads were processed with the UMI-based MiGEC pipeline, whose error correction step removed more than 90% of the raw TCR sequences. IMGT germline references were used for alignment of VDJ genes, and clonotypes were defined by a unique CDR3 amino acid sequence together with V-J genes. Clonal expansion, Shannon diversity, and CDR3 relatedness (CalcPairwiseDistances, ClusterSamples) were evaluated with VDJtools, and phylogenetic trees were built with CLCbio workbench. A clone was classed as expanded if it had 8 or more unique UMIs, a cutoff based on coefficient-of-variation modelling across technical triplicates. TCRdb reworked the public reads: Q25 trimming with fastp, MiXCR clone assembly, productive beta chains retained. Each CDR3 protein appears once, grouped with its most common genes and DNA. The V and J calls and clone size are TCRdb's, not the authors'. The sample table records about 55,000 distinct CDR3 sequences; more than 3% of these occur just once. The ten largest clones add up to 1.5% to 2% of the sample.

Sequenced input: PBMCs. The V and J segments used are TRBV28 and TRBJ1-5; TRBD1 might be the D gene, on 6 matching bases. The receptor's source is a young man with multiple sclerosis. Here the CDR3 is given as CASSLPRGQGPQHF. The DNA sequence is as follows: TGTGCCAGCAGTCTTCCCCGGGGGCAGGGGCCCCAGCATTTT.